This T cell receptor (beta chain) appears in the sequencing data of a study of blood T cell repertoires in COVID-19. Study-level information: Researchers got acute and convalescent COVID-19 samples from the United States, Italy and Spain. T cells, B-cell-depleted T cells, or PBMCs supplied cDNA or gDNA.

CDR1 SGHTA and CDR2 FQGTGA come from the germline V gene. This CDR3 spans 15 amino acids. The V and J ends lost 2 bases and 4 bases, in that order; junction bases with no gene match: 4. Authors' processing steps: By means of reference gene primer amplification, nucleated cell counts were estimated. The method was immunoSEQ multiplex PCR; TCRdb's version includes in-frame clones alone and lacks a portion of them. V, J and clone size are taken as reported in that table, and D and trimming were inferred from the DNA itself. The table records under 200,000 clones, roughly nine tenths of them present only once.

Sequencing was performed on peripheral blood. The sequence derives from a woman aged 70 to 79 with acute or convalescent COVID-19. This chain uses TRBV7-3 with TRBJ2-1; 8 bases are a match to TRBD2. In DNA, the CDR3 is TGTGCCAGCAGCTTATCGGGAGGGCTTTACAATGAGCAGTTCTTC. Protein product: CASSLSGGLYNEQFF.